This is a list of T cell receptor beta chains from one sample in a study of PD-1 blockade in classical Hodgkin lymphoma. Data came from immunoSEQ multiplex PCR; TCRdb stores just in-frame clones and leaves some out. This table has around 150,000 clones, approximately 80% appearing once. The input for sequencing was peripheral blood mononuclear cells (PBMCs), taken before the second cycle of nivolumab. The receptors stem from a human donor with classical Hodgkin lymphoma. Both conserved end residues are part of each CDR3. D genes are given only for firm matches. Expanded clones are given a class, and other clones once, few, many or no size at all.

TRBD2 TRBJ2-1 once TRBV9 TGTGCCAGCAGCGTAGGTGGGACTAGCGCGGGGAATGAGCAGTTCTTC CASSVGGTSAGNEQFF
. TRBJ1-3 few TRBV27 TGTGCCAGCAGTTTATCCCACAGGGCAGTTGGAAACACCATATATTTT CASSLSHRAVGNTIYF
TRBD2 TRBJ2-3 . TRBV28 TGTGCCAGCAGCGGACTAGCCCCAGATACGCAGTATTTT CASSGLAPDTQYF
TRBD2 TRBJ2-7 . TRBV11-2 TGTGCCAGCAGCTTACCGGCTAGCGGGAGTGGTTACGAGCAGTACTTC CASSLPASGSGYEQYF
TRBD1 TRBJ1-1 . TRBV7-9 TGTGCCAGCAGTGGACAGGGGAGTAGGAACACTGAAGCTTTCTTT CASSGQGSRNTEAFF
TRBD1 TRBJ2-6 . TRBV9 TGTGCCAGCAGCGTATTGGGACAGGGGGCTTACTCTGGGGCCAACGTCCTGACTTTC CASSVLGQGAYSGANVLTF
TRBD2 TRBJ2-7 . TRBV10-3 TGTGCCACCTCCTCCATGGCCCCAATATTACTAGCGACTCCCTACGAGCAGTACTTC CATSSMAPILLATPYEQYF
. TRBJ1-2 . TRBV4-3 TGCGCCAGCAGCCAAGGGGGGCCAGACCATGGCTACACCTTC CASSQGGPDHGYTF
TRBD1 TRBJ2-1 once TRBV5-4 TGTGCCAGCAGCTTGACTGGCTATGGACAGGGAATTTCCTCCTACAATGAGCAGTTCTTC CASSLTGYGQGISSYNEQFF
TRBD2 TRBJ2-5 . TRBV4-3 TGCGCCAGCAGCCCCGCCCCGGCTAGCGGGAGAGTTCAAGAGACCCAGTACTTC CASSPAPASGRVQETQYF
. TRBJ1-1 once TRBV9 TGTGCCAGCAGCGTATGGGCATCGAACACTGAAGCTTTCTTT CASSVWASNTEAFF
. TRBJ1-1 . TRBV7-3 TGTGCCAGCAGCTTATGGTCAGGGGACACTGAAGCTTTCTTT CASSLWSGDTEAFF
TRBD2 TRBJ2-1 . TRBV5-1 TGCGCCAGCAGCTTTATGGGAGGGCCCAATGAGCAGTTCTTC CASSFMGGPNEQFF
TRBD2 TRBJ2-1 . TRBV6-6 TGTGCCAGCAGTCAACTAGCGGGAGGGCCTCGTGAGCAGTTCTTC CASSQLAGGPREQFF
TRBD2 TRBJ2-3 . TRBV2 TGTGCCAGCAGCGGGGGGAAGGGGCCGGCAGATACGCAGTATTTT CASSGGKGPADTQYF
TRBD1 TRBJ2-5 once TRBV7-2 TGTGCCAGCAGCTTAAGGACAGGGGGACAAGAGACCCAGTACTTC CASSLRTGGQETQYF
. TRBJ1-6 . TRBV4-2 TGTGCCAGCAGCCAAGACTTAGATACTAATTCACCCCTCCACTTT CASSQDLDTNSPLHF
. TRBJ1-5 . TRBV4-2 TGTGCCAGCAGCCAAGCTGGGGGGTCCCCTTACCAGCCCCAGCATTTT CASSQAGGSPYQPQHF
TRBD1 TRBJ2-1 once TRBV29-1 TGCAGCGTTGACGGACAGGCCTACAATGAGCAGTTCTTC CSVDGQAYNEQFF
. TRBJ2-2 once TRBV6-4 TGTGCCAGCAGTGACTGGGGGAGCGGGGAGCTGTTTTTT CASSDWGSGELFF
. TRBJ1-6 . TRBV9 TGTGCCAGCAGCGTCGGGCGGGACACCTATAATTCACCCCTCCACTTT CASSVGRDTYNSPLHF
. TRBJ2-7 . TRBV6-6 TGTGCCAGCAGTTACGAGACCGGGGCTGGCTACGAGCAGTACTTC CASSYETGAGYEQYF
. TRBJ2-1 . TRBV7-2 TGTGCCAGCAGCGAGACACATGTACGGTATGAGCAGTTCTTC CASSETHVRYEQFF
. TRBJ2-3 . TRBV7-9 TGTGCCAGCAGCTTGGGGAGCACAGATACGCAGTATTTT CASSLGSTDTQYF
TRBD1 TRBJ1-2 . TRBV6-5 TGTGCCAGCACCTACGGGACAGCCGGGCGCTATGGCTACACCTTC CASTYGTAGRYGYTF
. TRBJ2-5 . TRBV28 TGTGCCAGCAGTGCCCGTGGCAGCCTACAAGAGACCCAGTACTTC CASSARGSLQETQYF
. TRBJ2-7 . TRBV7-8 TGTGCCAGCAGCTTAGCCAGCACGACCTACGAGCAGTACTTC CASSLASTTYEQYF
TRBD2 TRBJ2-1 . TRBV6-5 TGTGCCAGCAGTTACTCGACTAGCGGCCCCTACAATGAGCAGTTCTTC CASSYSTSGPYNEQFF
. TRBJ2-2 . TRBV9 TGTGCCAGCAGCCATCCCCTGGATGGGGGGCGAGGGTCGAACACCGGGGAGCTGTTTTTT CASSHPLDGGRGSNTGELFF
. TRBJ2-2 . TRBV7-2 TGTGCCAGCAGCCAATCTTCCTTAGCTTTCGCCGGGGAGCTGTTTTTT CASSQSSLAFAGELFF
. TRBJ2-3 few TRBV5-4 TGTGCCAGCAGCTTGGACCCCCGAGACAGTGCTAGCACAGATACGCAGTATTTT CASSLDPRDSASTDTQYF
. TRBJ2-7 . TRBV5-1 TGCGCCAGCAGCTTGTCAGGAAGGGGGTCAAACTACGAGCAGTACTTC CASSLSGRGSNYEQYF
. TRBJ1-1 . TRBV6-1 TGTGCCAGCAAGGCCCAGGGCAGGGTGTATGACGCTTTCTTT CASKAQGRVYDAFF
. TRBJ1-4 . TRBV19 TGTGCCAGTAGTACAACGACAGCCGAGGGAAAACTGTTTTTT CASSTTTAEGKLFF
. TRBJ1-1 . TRBV27 TGTGCCAGCAGTTTATCAGGGACACACATGAACACTGAAGCTTTCTTT CASSLSGTHMNTEAFF
. TRBJ2-2 . TRBV4-1 TGCGCCAGCAGCCAAGACAGACCCGAGGGGGCCGGGGAGCTGTTTTTT CASSQDRPEGAGELFF
. TRBJ2-2 . TRBV5-1 TGCGCCAGCAGCTTGGGCCAGGATCTCAACACCGGGGAGCTGTTTTTT CASSLGQDLNTGELFF
TRBD2 TRBJ2-3 . TRBV7-3 TGTGCCAGCAGGTGGCTAGCGGGAGTCACAGATACGCAGTATTTT CASRWLAGVTDTQYF
. TRBJ1-5 few TRBV4-2 TGTGCCAGCAGCCACGGTGCTGCAGGGGATCAGCCCCAGCATTTT CASSHGAAGDQPQHF
TRBD1 TRBJ2-3 . TRBV13 TGTGCCAGCAGCTTCCGGGACAGGGGCACAGATACGCAGTATTTT CASSFRDRGTDTQYF
TRBD1 TRBJ2-5 . TRBV5-6 TGTGCCAGCAGCTTGAAAGGACAGGGGGAGACCCAGTACTTC CASSLKGQGETQYF
. TRBJ1-4 . TRBV9 TGTGCCAGCAGCCCTCCGTTAGAGTCCGGCGGTGAAAAACTGTTTTTT CASSPPLESGGEKLFF
TRBD2 TRBJ2-1 . TRBV7-2 TGTGCCAGCAGATTGACTAGCGGGGGGTTGGAGCAGTTCTTC CASRLTSGGLEQFF
. TRBJ1-1 once TRBV7-9 TGTGCCAGCAGCTTACTGACCGAGAACACTGAAGCTTTCTTT CASSLLTENTEAFF
TRBD2 TRBJ2-7 . TRBV7-9 TGTGCCAGCAGCTTTCGCGGGAGCTACGAGCAGTACTTC CASSFRGSYEQYF
. TRBJ1-2 . TRBV6-6 TGTGCCAGCAGTCGCGGGGCTGGTGGCTACACCTTC CASSRGAGGYTF
. TRBJ1-2 . TRBV5-1 TGTGCCAGCAGCTTGAGACAGAATAACTATGGCTACACCTTC CASSLRQNNYGYTF
TRBD2 TRBJ2-5 . TRBV5-1 TGCGCCAGCAGCTTGTCAGCTAGCGGGGGGGCTCAAGAGACCCAGTACTTC CASSLSASGGAQETQYF
. TRBJ1-1 once TRBV6-1 TGTGCCAGCAGAACAGCGAGAATGGACACTGAAGCTTTCTTT CASRTARMDTEAFF
. TRBJ2-7 . TRBV5-1 TGCGCCAGCAGCTTGGGTTGGGGGATCTCTTGGTCCTACGAGCAGTACTTC CASSLGWGISWSYEQYF
TRBD1 TRBJ1-3 . TRBV19 TGTGCCAGTAGGTTTCAGGGGGCGGCTGGAAACACCATATATTTT CASRFQGAAGNTIYF
TRBD1 TRBJ1-1 . TRBV6-6 TGTGCCAGCAGTTACTCGGAGGGGGCGAAATACACTGAAGCTTTCTTT CASSYSEGAKYTEAFF
. TRBJ2-1 . TRBV10-3 TGTGCCATCAGAGGACACCAATCCTACAATGAGCAGTTCTTC CAIRGHQSYNEQFF
. TRBJ2-3 . TRBV5-4 TGTGCCAGCAGACGAGACGCAGATACGCAGTATTTT CASRRDADTQYF
TRBD1 TRBJ2-7 . TRBV10-3 TGTGCCATCAGCGCCGACCCGGGACAGGGGGCTAGCACCTACGAGCAGTACTTC CAISADPGQGASTYEQYF
. TRBJ2-5 . TRBV5-1 TGCGCCAGCAGAGATAGTCAAGAGACCCAGTACTTC CASRDSQETQYF